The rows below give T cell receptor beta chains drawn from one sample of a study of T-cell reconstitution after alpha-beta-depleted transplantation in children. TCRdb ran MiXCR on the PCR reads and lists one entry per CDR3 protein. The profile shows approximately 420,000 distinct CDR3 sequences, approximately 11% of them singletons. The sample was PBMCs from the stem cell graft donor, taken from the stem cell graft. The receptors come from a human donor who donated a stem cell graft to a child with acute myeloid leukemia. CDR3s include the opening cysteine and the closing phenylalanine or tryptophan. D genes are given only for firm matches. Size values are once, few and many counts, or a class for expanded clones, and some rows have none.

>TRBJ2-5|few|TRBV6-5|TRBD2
TGTGCCAGCAGTTCTCCGCCCCTAAAGCTAGCGGGGCAAGAAGAGACCCAGTACTTC
CASSSPPLKLAGQEETQYF
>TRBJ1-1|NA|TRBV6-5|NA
TGTGCCAGCGGGGCATTGGTCACTGAAGCTTTCTTT
CASGALVTEAFF
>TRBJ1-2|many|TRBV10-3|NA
TGTGCCACTAGAGACAGAGACTATGGCTACACCTTC
CATRDRDYGYTF
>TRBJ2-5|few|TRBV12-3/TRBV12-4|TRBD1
TGTGCCAGCAGTAACTCATGGACAGGGTCCCAAGAGACCCAGTACTTC
CASSNSWTGSQETQYF
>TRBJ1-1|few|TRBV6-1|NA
TGTGCCAGTACTATGGGACACACTGAAGCTTTCTTT
CASTMGHTEAFF
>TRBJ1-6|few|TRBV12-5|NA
TGTGCTAGTGGTTGGACGGGTCAGCCCAATTCACCCCTCCACTTT
CASGWTGQPNSPLHF
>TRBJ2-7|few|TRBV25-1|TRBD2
TGTGCCAGCAGGGAAACCAGGGGACTAGCGGGAGCGATCCACGAGCAGTACTTC
CASRETRGLAGAIHEQYF
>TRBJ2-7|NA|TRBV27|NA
TGTGCCAGCAGTTTATTTTCGGATAGCTCCTACGAGCAGTACTTC
CASSLFSDSSYEQYF
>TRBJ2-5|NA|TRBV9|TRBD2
TGTGCCAGCAGCGCCGGGACTAATCAAGAGACCCAGTACTTC
CASSAGTNQETQYF
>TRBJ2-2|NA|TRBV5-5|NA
TGTGCCAGCAGCTTTCCGGGCACCGGGGAGCTGTTTTTT
CASSFPGTGELFF
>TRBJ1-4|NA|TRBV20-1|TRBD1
TGCAGTGCCTTTAAACAGGGGGCGGAAGAAAAACTGTTTTTT
CSAFKQGAEEKLFF
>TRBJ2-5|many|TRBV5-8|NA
TGTGCCAGCAGCCTGCGTTTGGGGGTCCAAGAGACCCAGTACTTC
CASSLRLGVQETQYF
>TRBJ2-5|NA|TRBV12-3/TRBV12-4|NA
TGTGCCAGCAGTTTGGGAAGTGGGGGGATTCAAGAGACCCAGTACTTC
CASSLGSGGIQETQYF
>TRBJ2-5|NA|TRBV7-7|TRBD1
TGTGCTAGCAGCCATGACAGGGGATTGAGGAAGACCCAGTACTTC
CASSHDRGLRKTQYF
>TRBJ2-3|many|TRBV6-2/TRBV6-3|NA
TGTGCCAGCAGTTACGAGGGCAGATCAGATACGCAGTATTTT
CASSYEGRSDTQYF
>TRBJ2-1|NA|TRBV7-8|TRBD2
TGTGCCAGCAGCTTACAGGTGGGACTAGCGTTTTACAATGAGCAGTTCTTC
CASSLQVGLAFYNEQFF
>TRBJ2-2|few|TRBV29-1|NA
TGCAGCGCCGGGGTACAGACTAACACCGGGGAGCTGTTTTTT
CSAGVQTNTGELFF
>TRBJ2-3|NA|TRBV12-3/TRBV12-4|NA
TGTGCCAGCAGTTTACTCCCCGAGGATACGCAGTATTTT
CASSLLPEDTQYF
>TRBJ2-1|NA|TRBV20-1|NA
TGCAGTGCTAGAGGAGCTGGCGTCAGGGTTAATGAGCAGTTCTTC
CSARGAGVRVNEQFF
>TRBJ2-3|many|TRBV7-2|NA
TGTGCCAGCAGCTTAGCGGTAGATACGCAGTATTTT
CASSLAVDTQYF
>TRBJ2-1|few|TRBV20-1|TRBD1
TGCAGTGCTTCTCCGGGACAGGCCTACAATGAGCAGTTCTTC
CSASPGQAYNEQFF
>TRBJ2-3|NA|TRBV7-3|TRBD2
TGTGCCAGCAGCTTCAGCGGGAGCGGCACAGATACGCAGTATTTT
CASSFSGSGTDTQYF
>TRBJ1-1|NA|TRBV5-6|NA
TGTGCCAGCAGCTTGGTTGGGGTAACTGAAGCTTTCTTT
CASSLVGVTEAFF
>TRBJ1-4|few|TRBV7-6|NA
TGTGCCAGCAGCTTAATTGGGGGTCCTAATGAAAAACTGTTTTTT
CASSLIGGPNEKLFF
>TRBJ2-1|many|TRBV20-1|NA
TGCAGTGCTGGGACTGTCTACAATGAGCAGTTCTTC
CSAGTVYNEQFF
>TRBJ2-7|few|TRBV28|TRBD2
TGTGCCAGCAGTTCCAGAGGGTTACTAGCGGAGGACTACGAGCAGTACTTC
CASSSRGLLAEDYEQYF
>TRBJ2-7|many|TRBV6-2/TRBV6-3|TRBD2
TGTGCCAGCAGTTACTCGAGGCCAAGGGACTACGGCGAGCAGTACTTC
CASSYSRPRDYGEQYF
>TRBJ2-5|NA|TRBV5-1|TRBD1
TGCGCCAGCAGCCCCGGAAACAGGGGCGAGACCCAGTACTTC
CASSPGNRGETQYF
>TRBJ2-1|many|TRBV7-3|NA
TGTGCCAGCAGCTTAACGAATGGTGAGCAGTTCTTC
CASSLTNGEQFF
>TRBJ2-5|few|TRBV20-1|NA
TGCAGTGCCGCGGGGCTATTGAGGGAGACCCAGTACTTC
CSAAGLLRETQYF
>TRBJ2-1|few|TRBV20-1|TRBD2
TGCAGTGCTAGCGGGAGGGCCAACAATGAGCAGTTCTTC
CSASGRANNEQFF
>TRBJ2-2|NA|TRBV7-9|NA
TGTGCCAGCAGCTTATGGCCCGGGGAGCTGTTTTTT
CASSLWPGELFF
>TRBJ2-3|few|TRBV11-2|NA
TGTGCCAGCAAGCCTTGGCCGGGCACAGATACGCAGTATTTT
CASKPWPGTDTQYF
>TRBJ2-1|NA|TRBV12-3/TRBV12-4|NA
TGTGCCAGCAGTCCGAGTCGGCAGTACCCTTACAATGAGCAGTTCTTC
CASSPSRQYPYNEQFF
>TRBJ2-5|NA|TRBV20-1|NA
TGCAGTGCTAGACCAACGGGGTCTTTCGACAAGACCCAGTACTTC
CSARPTGSFDKTQYF
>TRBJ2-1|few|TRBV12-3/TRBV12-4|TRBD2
TGTGCCAGCAGTTTCCCCACTAGCGGGAGGCTCTCCTACAATGAGCAGTTCTTC
CASSFPTSGRLSYNEQFF
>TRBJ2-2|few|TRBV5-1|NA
TGCGCCAGCAGCCCCTGGGTGACCGGGGAGCTGTTTTTT
CASSPWVTGELFF
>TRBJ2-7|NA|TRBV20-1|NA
TGCAGTGCTAGAGATGTATTACGGAAGGGGTCCTACGAGCAGTACTTC
CSARDVLRKGSYEQYF
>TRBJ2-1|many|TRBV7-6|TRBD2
TGTGCCAGCAGCTTAGATGTAGCGGGGAGCTCCTACAATGAGCAGTTCTTC
CASSLDVAGSSYNEQFF
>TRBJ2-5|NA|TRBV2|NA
TGTGCCAGCAAAGGACAGCCCCAAGAGACCCAGTACTTC
CASKGQPQETQYF
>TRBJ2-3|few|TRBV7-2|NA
TGTGCCAGCAGCCCCCTGTGGGAACAGGGCACAGATACGCAGTATTTT
CASSPLWEQGTDTQYF
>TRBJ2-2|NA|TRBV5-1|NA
TGCGCCAGCAGCACGGGACCGAGGAACACCGGGGAGCTGTTTTTT
CASSTGPRNTGELFF
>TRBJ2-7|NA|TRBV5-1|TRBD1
TGCGCCAGCGCACCGGGACAGGGCGTTTACGAGCAGTACTTC
CASAPGQGVYEQYF
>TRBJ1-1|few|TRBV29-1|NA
TGCTGCATCTCGACATTCGAGAACACTGAAGCTTTCTTT
CCISTFENTEAFF
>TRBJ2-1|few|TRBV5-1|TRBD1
TGCGCCAGCAGCCCGGCTCGGGGACAGGGTGGCGATGAGCAGTTCTTC
CASSPARGQGGDEQFF
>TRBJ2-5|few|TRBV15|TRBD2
TGTGCCACCAGCGGTAGCGGGGACCAAGAGACCCAGTACTTC
CATSGSGDQETQYF
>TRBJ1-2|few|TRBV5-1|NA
TGCGCCAGCAGCTTCGGGGGTCCCCTGGATGGCTACACCTTC
CASSFGGPLDGYTF
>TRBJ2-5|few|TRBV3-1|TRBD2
TGTGCCAGCAGCTTTAGCGGGAGGGCCCGGGGAGAGACCCAGTACTTC
CASSFSGRARGETQYF
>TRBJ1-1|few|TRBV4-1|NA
TGCGCCAGCAGCTCGATCGCCCTGAACACTGAAGCTTTCTTT
CASSSIALNTEAFF
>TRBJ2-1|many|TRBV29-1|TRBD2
TGCAGCGTGGTTGCGGGGGTATACAATGAGCAGTTCTTC
CSVVAGVYNEQFF
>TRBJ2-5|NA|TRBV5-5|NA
TGTGCCAGCAGCCCGACAGCCTACCTTCAAGAGACCCAGTACTTC
CASSPTAYLQETQYF